The sequence of this T cell receptor beta chain was determined in a study of T cell changes during pregnancy in multiple sclerosis. Assay used: immunoSEQ multiplex PCR; TCRdb lists only in-frame clones, some missing. This table has tens of thousands of clones, about 90% appearing once. Trimming shortened V by 2 bases and J by 9 bases, and 11 bases separated the two germline ends. Looked up from germline, CDR1 is SGHTA and CDR2 is FQGNSA. The CDR3 sequence is 14 residues long. This rearrangement joins TRBV7-2 to TRBJ1-6, with D hard to call. Source: peripheral blood, taken in the second trimester of pregnancy. The origin of this receptor is a female donor with multiple sclerosis, enrolled in a pregnancy study. CDR3 sequence reads: CASSLNLVPSPLHF. The CDR3 DNA follows: TGTGCCAGCAGCTTAAATCTAGTTCCTTCACCCCTCCACTTT.